This T cell receptor beta chain was captured in a study of T cells in Graves' hyperthyroidism and ophthalmopathy. General observations from the study: A median 6.5 months before onset, the model predicted ophthalmopathy. Ophthalmopathy cases were set apart from stable hyperthyroidism by a 13 V-J model. Blood held most thyroid clonotypes expanded above 0.001 frequency.

This clonotype was seen at least ten times. The antigen remains unidentified. The authors took PBMCs from 7.5 to 10 ml fresh peripheral blood. Authors of the study amplified TCR beta CDR3 regions from RNA transcripts. First-round RT-PCR targeting the TCR CDR3 was performed with the HTBI primer set. One entry per CDR3 protein, called by TCRdb with MiXCR from the multiplex PCR reads. The data hold hundreds of thousands of distinct CDR3 sequences, with about 14% observed a single time. The CDR3 loop spans 16 amino acids. Germline trimming cut 5 bases from V and 5 bases from J; bases unmatched to any gene: 14. In germline, CDR1 is MNHNS, CDR2 SASEGT.

The receptor was derived from a woman between 50 and 59 years old with Graves' ophthalmopathy. Sequencing was carried out using blood. V gene TRBV6-1 combines with J gene TRBJ2-7; 8 bases map to TRBD1. The CDR3 bases are TGTGCCAGCAGTCGAGACCAGGGGGCGCTGGGCCACGAGCAGTACTTC. It is translated as CASSRDQGALGHEQYF.